This is a list of T cell receptor beta chains from one sample in a study of tumor and adjacent non-tumor tissue in lung cancer. TCRdb itself ran the multiplex PCR reads through MiXCR, one entry per CDR3 protein. The sample has 200,000 to 250,000 distinct CDR3 sequences; approximately 74% are singletons. Sample: lung tumor tissue. These receptors all stem from a man aged 60-69 years with non-small cell lung cancer. Both conserved end residues are part of each CDR3.

>TRBV20-1
CSARGGLAGGPGTDTQYF
>TRBV11-2
CARSLEPGGHDQFF
>TRBV7-8
CASSWGGTGELFF
>TRBV11-2
CASSLSGRSGPYEQYF
>TRBV20-1
CSALVGAGANVLTF
>TRBV19
CASRISGTPNEPFF
>TRBV20-1
CNTSPGALSYEQYF
>TRBV10-1
CASSEASGYTGELCF
>TRBV11-3
CAGGLDGVRRFF
>TRBV12-3/TRBV12-4
CASSLPQSNQPQHF
>TRBV20-1
CSARAVWGSTAGANVLTF
>TRBV5-6
CARSPATSGGYEQYF
>TRBV5-4
CASSQRGGDGYTF
>TRBV6-2/TRBV6-3
CASSYESGRWTYEQDF
>TRBV7-9
CASSQLGLAGAYEQYF
>TRBV4-2
CASTGDGLGNSPLHF
>TRBV6-4
CASSDSGTSFDEQFF
>TRBV6-2/TRBV6-3
CTSSYGQFSYEQYF
>TRBV6-1
CASSEARGGANSYEQYF
>TRBV11-1
CASCLGLGGYNDQFF
>TRBV4-3
CASSQTGDTTEAFF
>TRBV20-1
CTARAGEVEELFF
>TRBV10-2
CASSSGDGYTF
>TRBV11-2
CASSLRRGGGKTLYF
>TRBV20-1
CNARDSGPQKVYGYTF
>TRBV6-1
CASSERHLCYNEQFF
>TRBV28
CVSRTTGSSYEQYF
>TRBV6-5
CATSRGAAGGSSYEQYF
>TRBV11-2
CASSLVQGANTVEQFF
>TRBV4-1
CASSQDRTFLRYEQYF
>TRBV5-1
CASSRSGGEVTDTQYF
>TRBV10-1
CASMARYPHQETQYF
>TRBV28
CASSLQGIETQYF
>TRBV20-1
CSSRATSGRDEQYF
>TRBV20-1
CSVLLGGSSNEQLF
>TRBV12-3/TRBV12-4
CASSLGSGGDPGDTQYF
>TRBV4-3
CASSLSGRRFYGYTF
>TRBV29-1
CSVEAPEPGANVLTF
>TRBV20-1
CSARQGPATYEQYF